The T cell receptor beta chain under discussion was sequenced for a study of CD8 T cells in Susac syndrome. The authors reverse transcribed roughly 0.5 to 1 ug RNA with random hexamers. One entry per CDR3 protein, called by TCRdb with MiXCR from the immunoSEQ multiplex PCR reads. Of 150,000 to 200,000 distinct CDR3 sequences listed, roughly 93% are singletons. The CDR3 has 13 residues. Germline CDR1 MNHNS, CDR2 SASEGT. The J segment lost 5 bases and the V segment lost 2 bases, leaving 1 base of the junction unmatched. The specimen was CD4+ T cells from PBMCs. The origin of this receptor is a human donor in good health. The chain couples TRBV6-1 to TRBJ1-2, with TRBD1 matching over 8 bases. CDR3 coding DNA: TGTGCCAGCAGTGAACACAGGGGGTATGGCTACACCTTC. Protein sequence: CASSEHRGYGYTF.